These 30 T cell receptor beta chains were sequenced from one sample in a study of human T cells and chemical hapten exposure. Time point here: patch test 1, 2 weeks after DPC sensitization. Treatment of the sample: therapeutic diphenylcyclopropenone sensitization with weekly scalp DPC. TCRdb called the RACE reads again in MiXCR, with one record for every CDR3 protein. The profile covers around 300,000 distinct CDR3 sequences, with around 6.9% appearing a single time and 7% to 10% taken by the ten largest. Here the sequenced sample was whole blood, taken in connection with sensitization to the hapten diphenylcyclopropenone (DPC). The source of these receptors is a woman aged 18-29 years with alopecia areata. Some clones in this sample may be carry-over from other donors' samples.

This clonotype has more than one count but fewer than ten. This chain connects TRBV6-2 or TRBV6-3 to TRBJ2-5; D is undetermined. CDR3 length: 13 amino acids. V shed 10 bases and J shed 0 bases, with 12 bases lying between them. Germline lookup yields CDR1 MNHEY and CDR2 SVGEGT. The CDR3 DNA reads TGTGCCACCGGAGAGCCGTACCAAGAGACCCAGTACTTC. Residues: CATGEPYQETQYF.

The table lists this clonotype with many counts. The J gene is TRBJ1-6, the V gene TRBV4-3, with D perhaps TRBD1 (5 bases). The CDR3 sequence is 16 residues long. The germline V and J ends were trimmed by 2 bases and 6 bases, with 14 bases remaining between them. CDR1 is LGHNA, CDR2 YSLEER, per germline. Written as DNA, the CDR3 is TGCGCCAGCAGCCAACCCCGTCGGGGGTGTAATTCACCCCTCCACTTT. This translates into CASSQPRRGCNSPLHF.

This clonotype has at least ten counts. This chain joins TRBV5-1 and TRBJ1-1, with D unclear. Trimming shortened V by 3 bases and J by 2 bases, and 14 bases separated the two germline ends. Germline V gene lookup returns CDR1 SGHRS and CDR2 YFSETQ. This CDR3 region has 15 residues. The CDR3: CASSSAQAVNTEAFF. The CDR3 DNA follows: TGCGCCAGCAGCTCAGCTCAGGCGGTTAACACTGAAGCTTTCTTT.

This clonotype was counted a few times. The chain links TRBV7-8 to TRBJ1-1; D may be TRBD1 (5 bases). Looked up from germline, CDR1 is SGHVS and CDR2 is FQNEAQ. With 8 bases removed from V and 0 bases from J, the gap between germline ends came to 13 bases. The CDR3 is 14 residues long. The CDR3 nucleotides are TGTGCCAGCCACTGGGGCAGTTTGAACACTGAAGCTTTCTTT. It encodes CASHWGSLNTEAFF.

This clonotype was observed many times. The rearrangement joins TRBV7-2 to TRBJ2-3; no firm D call. From germline, CDR1 is SGHTA and CDR2 FQGNSA. This CDR3 has 15 amino acids. V was clipped by 2 bases and J by 0 bases, with 9 bases between them. CDR3 coding DNA: TGTGCCAGCAGCTTATCTGGAGAGAGCACAGATACGCAGTATTTT. This gives the protein CASSLSGESTDTQYF.

This clonotype was found a few times. The CDR3 nucleotides are TGCGCCAGCAGCCAATCCGGGAGTATAGACGAGGATGAGCAGTTCTTC. This translates into CASSQSGSIDEDEQFF. V usage is TRBV4-3 and J usage is TRBJ2-1; perhaps TRBD2 as D (6 bases). This CDR3 is 16 amino acids long. With 2 bases removed from V and 8 bases from J, the gap between germline ends came to 19 bases. The germline V gene encodes CDR1 LGHNA and CDR2 YSLEER.

This clonotype was counted only a few times. This chain connects TRBV7-9 to TRBJ1-1; a weak D match, TRBD1 (5 bases). Per the germline V gene, CDR1 is SEHNR and CDR2 is FQNEAQ (reference sequence). V lost 1 base to trimming and J lost 3 bases, with 12 bases between them. CDR3 size: 15 residues. CDR3 in amino acids: CASSLDRGGDTEAFF. In DNA form, the CDR3 reads TGTGCCAGCAGCTTAGATAGGGGAGGGGACACTGAAGCTTTCTTT.

V gene TRBV6-2 or TRBV6-3 combines with J gene TRBJ2-7; tentative D call: TRBD1 (6 bases). Germline-derived CDR1 and CDR2 are MNHEY and SVGEGT. The CDR3 is 15 residues long. V was pared by 6 bases and J by 1 base, with 16 bases between. The CDR3 loop is CASSQETGTSYEQYF. The CDR3 DNA is TGTGCCAGCAGCCAAGAGACAGGTACATCCTACGAGCAGTACTTC.

This chain joins TRBV6-5 and TRBJ1-3, with D possibly matching TRBD1 (5 bases). This CDR3 has 13 residues. Looked up from germline, CDR1 is MNHEY and CDR2 is SVGAGI. Trimming shortened V by 10 bases and J by 0 bases, and 10 bases separated the two germline ends. The DNA for the CDR3 is TGTGCCACCCGGGACGGCTCTGGAAACACCATATATTTT. As protein: CATRDGSGNTIYF.

This clonotype was seen many times. The V call is TRBV10-3, the J call TRBJ2-3; unclear D gene. This CDR3 has 14 residues. V was pared by 2 bases and J by 4 bases, with 10 bases between. Germline CDR1 reads ENHRY; CDR2 reads SYGVKD. CDR3: CAISERVRADTQYF. CDR3 DNA sequence: TGTGCCATCAGTGAGCGAGTTAGGGCAGATACGCAGTATTTT.

This clonotype has a count of ten or more. This chain uses TRBV28 with TRBJ1-1; D call uncertain. Deletions cut 4 bases from V and 3 bases from J, with 15 bases between. Germline CDR1 reads MDHEN; CDR2 reads SYDVKM. CDR3 length: 15 amino acids. In DNA, the CDR3 is TGTGCCAGCAGTTCAGCTACCCCCGGAGACACTGAAGCTTTCTTT. Translating gives CASSSATPGDTEAFF.

This clonotype was seen a few times. The chain uses TRBV25-1 and TRBJ2-4; 8 nucleotides match TRBD1. V lost 5 bases, J lost 4 bases, and 7 bases stayed unmatched. This CDR3 spans 15 amino acids. Germline V CDR1 and CDR2: MGHDK, SYGVNS. The CDR3: CASSPQGARKNIQYF. The CDR3 bases are TGTGCCAGCAGTCCCCAGGGGGCGCGTAAAAACATTCAGTACTTC.

This clonotype was picked up many times. V and J are TRBV5-1 and TRBJ2-3; 8 bases are a match to TRBD2. V shed 3 bases, J shed 4 bases, and the junction held 13 bases outside the gene matches. CDR3 length equals 17 residues. Germline V gene data show CDR1 as SGHRS and CDR2 as YFSETQ. CDR3: CASSSSIAGKGADTQYF. The CDR3 nucleotides are TGCGCCAGCAGCTCTTCTATAGCGGGGAAGGGGGCAGATACGCAGTATTTT.

The chain has TRBV2 and TRBJ1-1; D is unresolved. Looked up from germline, CDR1 is SNHLY and CDR2 is FYNNEI. Trimming took off 4 bases at V and 9 bases at J, with 9 bases between the two ends. This CDR3 contains 11 residues. CDR3 nucleotides: TGTGCCAGCAGTGGTGAGAGGCAAGCTTTCTTT. Translated: CASSGERQAFF.

This clonotype was recorded a few times. The genes are TRBV7-3 and TRBJ2-3, with 7 bases aligning to TRBD1. Germline V gene lookup returns CDR1 SGHTA and CDR2 FQGTGA. J gave up 5 bases and V 5 bases, and 10 bases lay outside the gene matches. This CDR3 has 15 residues. The CDR3 sequence is CASSPQRGRGDTQYF. The CDR3, as DNA: TGTGCCAGCAGCCCCCAGAGGGGGCGCGGAGATACGCAGTATTTT.

The V call is TRBV4-3, the J call TRBJ1-6, with no clear D. V lost 4 bases, J lost 5 bases, and 12 bases lay in between. Germline CDR1 reads LGHNA; CDR2 reads YSLEER. CDR3 length equals 15 residues. CDR3 in DNA: TGCGCCAGCAGCCCCTCCGGGCAGGATAATTCACCCCTCCACTTT. Encoded protein: CASSPSGQDNSPLHF.

This clonotype occurred many times. The genes are TRBV7-9 and TRBJ1-1; D remains unclear. The V and J ends lost 2 bases and 0 bases respectively, with 7 bases between them. The CDR3 is made up of 14 amino acids. Germline V gene sequence: CDR1 SEHNR, CDR2 FQNEAQ (reference sequence). The CDR3 here is CASSLRGLNTEAFF. CDR3 nucleotide sequence: TGTGCCAGCAGCTTACGCGGTTTGAACACTGAAGCTTTCTTT.

The chain recombines TRBV14 with TRBJ2-5; 8 bases are shared with TRBD2. The length of the CDR3 is 16 residues. V lost 5 bases, J lost 3 bases, and 11 bases stayed unmatched. Germline assignment: CDR1 SGHDN and CDR2 FVKESK. For the CDR3, the DNA is TGTGCCAGCAGCTATATGAAGCGGGGGCGGAAAGAGACCCAGTACTTC. Protein product: CASSYMKRGRKETQYF.

This clonotype was recorded a few times. The chain has TRBV2 and TRBJ2-5; D may correspond to TRBD1 or TRBD2 (5 bases each). The V end lost 4 bases, the J end lost 6 bases, and 9 bases lay between the germline ends. The V gene's germline CDR1 is SNHLY and CDR2 FYNNEI. The CDR3 is made up of 12 amino acids. DNA of the CDR3: TGTGCCAGCAGTGGGGACCAGCAGACCCAGTACTTC. Its translation is CASSGDQQTQYF.

This clonotype was found a few times. The chain joins TRBV6-6 to TRBJ1-2; 7 nucleotides line up with TRBD1. The CDR3 runs 14 residues. Germline lookup yields CDR1 MNHNY and CDR2 SVGAGI (reference sequence). V gave up 7 bases and J gave up 2 bases; unmatched junction bases: 7. Here the CDR3 reads CASIRDSLNYGYTF. For the CDR3, the DNA is TGTGCCAGCATTAGGGACAGTCTCAACTATGGCTACACCTTC.

This clonotype was counted between two and nine times. The V call is TRBV7-2, the J call TRBJ1-1, with 10 positions matching TRBD1. Germline loops: CDR1 SGHTA, CDR2 FQGNSA. This CDR3 has 14 amino acids. V shed 5 bases and J 6 bases; nucleotides not matched to a gene: 6. The CDR3 region is CASSHGQGDAEAFF. The CDR3 DNA reads as TGTGCCAGCAGCCACGGACAGGGGGACGCTGAAGCTTTCTTT. Drawing the rest from reference TRBV7-2 and TRBJ1-1, the complete variable domain is GAGVSQSPSNKVTEKGKDVELRCDPISGHTALYWYRQSLGQGLEFLIYFQGNSAPDKSGLPSDRFSAERTGGSVSTLTIQRTQQEDSAVYLCASSHGQGDAEAFFGQGTRLTVV.

This clonotype was counted a few times. The rearrangement joins TRBV3-1 to TRBJ1-5; D not resolved. Per germline, CDR1 LGHDT and CDR2 YNNKEL (reference sequence). The CDR3 contains 14 residues. V was cut by 2 bases and J by 1 base, with 6 bases left in between. The CDR3: CASSQWGSNQPQHF. CDR3 nucleotide sequence: TGTGCCAGCAGCCAATGGGGAAGCAATCAGCCCCAGCATTTT.

This clonotype was counted ten times or more. The chain couples TRBV12-3 or TRBV12-4 to TRBJ1-4; D is undetermined. The CDR3 has 14 amino acids. Trimming removed 5 bases from V and 6 bases from J, with 13 bases in between. Written as DNA, the CDR3 is TGTGCCAGCAGTGCGGGAGTCATGGATGAAAAACTGTTTTTT. Residues: CASSAGVMDEKLFF.

The rearrangement links TRBV27 to TRBJ1-5; unclear D gene. The CDR3 has 15 residues. The germline V and J ends were trimmed by 2 bases and 4 bases, with 12 bases remaining between them. Germline CDR1 and CDR2: MNHEY and SMNVEV (reference sequence). As DNA, the CDR3 is TGTGCCAGCAGTTTAAGTGGAGCGTATAATCAGCCCCAGCATTTT. Translation gives CASSLSGAYNQPQHF.

Ten or more counts support this clonotype. Sequence at one end of the junction differs from germline and may be a read error. The chain uses TRBV7-7 and TRBJ2-5; D might be TRBD1 (6 bases). Per the germline V gene, CDR1 is SSHAT and CDR2 is FNYEAQ (reference sequence). This CDR3 has 15 amino acids. In DNA form, the CDR3 reads TGTGCTAGCAGTCTACAGGGCGGAGGACAAGAGACCCAGTACTTC. As protein: CASSLQGGGQETQYF.

The table lists this clonotype with many counts. The rearrangement uses TRBV20-1 and TRBJ2-3; either TRBD1 or TRBD2 may fit D (5 bases each). Germline CDR1 is DFQATT and CDR2 is SNEGSKA (reference sequence). The CDR3 consists of 10 residues. V dropped 0 bases and J dropped 11 bases, with 6 bases sitting between them. The CDR3 sequence: CSAREGEQYF. CDR3 coding DNA: TGCAGTGCTAGAGAGGGGGAGCAGTATTTT.

A few counts support this clonotype. This chain uses TRBV7-8 with TRBJ2-5; 8 nucleotides agree with TRBD2. Losses at the gene ends were 4 bases for V and 0 bases for J; bases not matched to a gene: 7. The CDR3 consists of 16 residues. Germline V CDR1 and CDR2: SGHVS, FQNEAQ. The CDR3 DNA is TGTGCCAGCAGCTCGAAGCCTAGCGGGTACCAAGAGACCCAGTACTTC. Its protein product is CASSSKPSGYQETQYF.

The V call is TRBV20-1, the J call TRBJ1-2; a possible D gene is TRBD1 (5 bases). There are 12 residues in the CDR3. The V and J ends lost 5 bases and 4 bases respectively, with 11 bases between them. CDR1 and CDR2 from the germline V gene are DFQATT and SNEGSKA (reference sequence). In nucleotides, the CDR3 is TGCAGTGCTTCAACAGGCCCCTATGGCTACACCTTC. Its protein product is CSASTGPYGYTF.

This chain connects TRBV20-1 to TRBJ2-5; 9 bases are shared with TRBD2. The V and J ends lost 6 bases and 2 bases, in that order; junction bases with no gene match: 10. Germline loops: CDR1 DFQATT, CDR2 SNEGSKA (reference sequence). This CDR3 contains 15 residues. The CDR3, as DNA: TGCAGTGCCTTGACTAGCGGATCCTTTCAAGAGACCCAGTACTTC. Translation: CSALTSGSFQETQYF.

V gene TRBV27 combines with J gene TRBJ1-2; unclear D gene. This CDR3 spans 13 amino acids. V lost 3 bases to trimming and J lost 4 bases, with 9 bases between them. Per the germline V gene, CDR1 is MNHEY and CDR2 is SMNVEV (reference sequence). CDR3 DNA sequence: TGTGCCAGCAGTTTGCGGGGTACCTATGGCTACACCTTC. Protein product: CASSLRGTYGYTF.